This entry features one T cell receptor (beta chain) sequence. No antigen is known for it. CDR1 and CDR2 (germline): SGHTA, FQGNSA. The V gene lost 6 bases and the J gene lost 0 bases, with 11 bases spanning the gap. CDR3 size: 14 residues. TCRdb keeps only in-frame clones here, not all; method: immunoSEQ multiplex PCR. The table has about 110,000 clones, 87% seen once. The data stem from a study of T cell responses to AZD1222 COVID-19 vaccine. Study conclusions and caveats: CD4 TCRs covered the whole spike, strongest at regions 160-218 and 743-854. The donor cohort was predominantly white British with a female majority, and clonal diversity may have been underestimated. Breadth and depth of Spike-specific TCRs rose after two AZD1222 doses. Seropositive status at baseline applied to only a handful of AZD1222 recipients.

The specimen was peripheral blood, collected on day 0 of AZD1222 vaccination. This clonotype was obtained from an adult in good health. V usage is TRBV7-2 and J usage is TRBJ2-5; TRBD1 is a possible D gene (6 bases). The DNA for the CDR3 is TGTGCCAGCAGTTCGGGACATAACCAAGAGACCCAGTACTTC. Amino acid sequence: CASSSGHNQETQYF.